This T cell receptor (beta chain) was recorded in a study of blood T cells in healthy people across ages. Together with a sample-barcoded 5' primer, a J-beta primer mix was included in a second PCR lasting about 7 to 11 cycles. TCRdb redid the calling of the 5' RACE reads with MiXCR, one entry per CDR3 protein. The sample yields approximately 940,000 distinct CDR3 sequences, roughly 50% seen once. After removal of 6 bases from V and 2 bases from J, the junction contained 7 bases not matched to a gene. CDR1 is MNHEY and CDR2 is SVGAGI in the germline V gene. CDR3 length equals 14 residues. This receptor was taken from a man younger than 40 in good health. The chain combines TRBV6-5 with TRBJ2-7, with TRBD1 matching 7 bases. The sample was blood. The CDR3: CASRPRQGPYEQYF. The CDR3 DNA follows: TGTGCCAGCAGACCCCGACAGGGTCCCTACGAGCAGTACTTC.